The 21 T cell receptor beta chains below were found in one sample sequenced in a study of OX40 agonist ivuxolimab in advanced cancers. TCRdb's copy holds only in-frame clones and misses some; the assay was immunoSEQ multiplex PCR. Of 100,000 to 150,000 clones listed, 92% are singletons. The material sequenced was CD4+ or CD8+ T cells sorted from blood, taken in a trial of the OX40 agonist ivuxolimab. The receptor source for this set is an adult with an advanced solid tumor such as melanoma, head and neck, liver or kidney cancer.

The V call is TRBV7-3, the J call TRBJ2-3; D is perhaps TRBD1 (5 bases). V was shortened by 5 bases and J by 6 bases, with 15 bases between the two germline ends. CDR3 length: 14 residues. Germline V CDR1 and CDR2: SGHTA, FQGTGA. The CDR3 region is CASSLGHGVDTQYF. DNA for the CDR3: TGTGCCAGCAGCCTGGGGCATGGGGTCGATACGCAGTATTTT.

This sequence joins TRBV11-2 and TRBJ2-3, with 11 bases that match TRBD2. The CDR3 runs 16 residues. J gave up 5 bases and V 3 bases, and 7 bases lay outside the gene matches. The germline V gene has CDR1 SGHAT and CDR2 FQNNGV. The CDR3 loop is CASSFGVAGGLDTQYF. Written as DNA, the CDR3 is TGTGCCAGCAGCTTCGGCGTAGCGGGAGGGCTAGATACGCAGTATTTT.

The chain employs TRBV7-2 and TRBJ2-1, with TRBD1 identical over 7 bases. With 5 bases clipped from V and 0 bases from J, the junction kept 4 bases outside the gene matches. CDR1 and CDR2 (germline): SGHTA, FQGNSA. The CDR3 runs to 15 residues. This CDR3 is CASSGSGGSYNEQFF. CDR3 bases: TGTGCCAGCAGCGGATCAGGGGGCTCCTACAATGAGCAGTTCTTC.

The chain links TRBV4-3 to TRBJ2-3, with 7 positions matching TRBD2. Germline CDR1 LGHNA, CDR2 YSLEER. Unmatched junction bases numbered 15, after V lost 1 base and J lost 5 bases. The CDR3 covers 18 residues. The CDR3 bases are TGCGCCAGCAGCCAAGCCCTCCCGGCGGGAGCTATACTAGATACGCAGTATTTT. It translates to CASSQALPAGAILDTQYF.

CDR3 in DNA: TGTGCCAGCAGCCCCGTACAGGGCGGGGTAGGCGGGGAGCTGTTTTTT. As protein: CASSPVQGGVGGELFF. This chain uses TRBV11-2 with TRBJ2-2; possibly TRBD1 or TRBD2 for D (6 bases each). The germline V and J ends were trimmed by 5 bases and 7 bases, with 20 bases remaining between them. The CDR3 spans 16 residues. CDR1 is SGHAT, CDR2 FQNNGV, per germline. Supplemented by reference TRBV11-2 and TRBJ2-2, the full variable domain reads EAGVAQSPRYKIIEKRQSVAFWCNPISGHATLYWYQQILGQGPKLLIQFQNNGVVDDSQLPKDRFSAERLKGVDSTLKIQPAKLEDSAVYLCASSPVQGGVGGELFFGEGSRLTVL.

The chain carries TRBV6-5 and TRBJ2-2; D is ambiguous. Trimming removed 5 bases from V and 4 bases from J, with 11 bases in between. This CDR3 has 14 residues. From germline, CDR1 is MNHEY and CDR2 SVGAGI. The CDR3 sequence: CASSGVRSTGELFF. CDR3 sequence (DNA): TGTGCCAGCAGTGGGGTTAGGAGCACCGGGGAGCTGTTTTTT.

This clone came up a few times. V and J are TRBV6-5 and TRBJ1-2; D might be TRBD1 (6 bases). Trimming pared 7 bases from V and 5 bases from J, leaving 20 bases between. The germline CDR1 and CDR2 sequences are MNHEY and SVGAGI. This CDR3 contains 15 residues. The CDR3 bases are TGTGCCAGCACCCACAGGGTGGGCTGGGGATATGGCTACACCTTC. It codes for CASTHRVGWGYGYTF.

The CDR3 nucleotides are TGTGCCAGCATGGGGTCTTCCGGGGCCAACGTCCTGACTTTC. Translation gives CASMGSSGANVLTF. The chain is built from TRBV28 and TRBJ2-6; unclear D gene. The V gene lost 7 bases and the J gene lost 4 bases, with 11 bases spanning the gap. This CDR3 region has 14 residues. Germline V CDR1 and CDR2: MDHEN, SYDVKM.

The chain couples TRBV9 to TRBJ2-1; a possible D gene is TRBD1 (5 bases). There are 19 residues in the CDR3. CDR1 and CDR2 from the germline V gene are SGDLS and YYNGEE. V was shortened by 0 bases and J by 0 bases, with 19 bases between the two germline ends. CDR3 region: CASSVGYRQTKSSYNEQFF. The CDR3 DNA sequence: TGTGCCAGCAGCGTAGGCTACCGACAGACCAAGAGCTCCTACAATGAGCAGTTCTTC. Supplemented by reference TRBV9 and TRBJ2-1, the full variable domain reads DSGVTQTPKHLITATGQRVTLRCSPRSGDLSVYWYQQSLDQGLQFLIQYYNGEERAKGNILERFSAQQFPDLHSELNLSSLELGDSALYFCASSVGYRQTKSSYNEQFFGPGTRLTVL.

The table lists this clone with a count of one. J is TRBJ2-7 and V is TRBV18; 8 bases align to TRBD2. Germline loops: CDR1 KGHSH, CDR2 LQKENI. This CDR3 contains 14 residues. Unmatched junction bases numbered 7, after V lost 4 bases and J lost 5 bases. CDR3 loop: CASSRAAGAHEQYF. The CDR3 bases are TGTGCCAGCTCACGAGCAGCGGGAGCCCACGAGCAGTACTTC.

This chain joins TRBV5-1 and TRBJ2-1; 7 positions agree with TRBD2. The germline V gene has CDR1 SGHRS and CDR2 YFSETQ. The ends lost 1 base at V and 9 bases at J; junction bases unmatched: 1. The CDR3 has 12 residues. The CDR3 spells CASSLWEGEQFF. The CDR3 region has the DNA TGCGCCAGCAGCTTGTGGGAGGGTGAGCAGTTCTTC.

The chain is built from TRBV19 and TRBJ1-5, with D possibly matching TRBD1 (6 bases). CDR1 and CDR2 from the germline V gene are LNHDA and SQIVND (reference sequence). Trimming took off 4 bases at V and 4 bases at J, with 14 bases between the two ends. This CDR3 has 15 residues. In DNA, the CDR3 is TGTGCCAGTAGTACCGGAGGGGGGACTAATCAGCCCCAGCATTTT. Its protein is CASSTGGGTNQPQHF.

V gene TRBV28 combines with J gene TRBJ1-2; unclear D gene. The CDR3 covers 14 residues. The V and J ends lost 2 bases and 3 bases respectively, with 10 bases between them. The V gene's germline CDR1 is MDHEN and CDR2 SYDVKM. The chain's CDR3 is CASSLLRIDYGYTF. CDR3 in DNA: TGTGCCAGCAGTTTACTCCGGATAGACTATGGCTACACCTTC.

The chain couples TRBV7-8 to TRBJ2-1, with a tentative D call TRBD2 (6 bases). CDR3 length: 16 residues. From germline, CDR1 is SGHVS and CDR2 FQNEAQ. V was trimmed by 4 bases and J by 7 bases, leaving 20 bases between them. Written as DNA, the CDR3 is TGTGCCAGCAGCTCCGACTCCGGGACTTTCGGAAATGAGCAGTTCTTC. This codes for CASSSDSGTFGNEQFF.

The rearrangement uses TRBV6-5 and TRBJ1-3; D gene uncertain. CDR3 length equals 16 residues. V lost 2 bases and J lost 2, with 13 bases in between. Germline lookup yields CDR1 MNHEY and CDR2 SVGAGI. DNA for the CDR3: TGTGCCAGCAGTTACGGCGGGTGGGATCCTGGAAACACCATATATTTT. Translation gives CASSYGGWDPGNTIYF.

The rearrangement uses TRBV28 and TRBJ2-5; no reliable D call. Germline V CDR1 and CDR2: MDHEN, SYDVKM. This CDR3 spans 13 amino acids. V was shortened by 4 bases and J by 5 bases, with 11 bases between the two germline ends. The CDR3 loop reads CASSSPGEETQYF. In nucleotides, the CDR3 is TGTGCCAGCAGTTCCCCGGGTGAGGAGACCCAGTACTTC.

V and J are TRBV30 and TRBJ2-2, with D uncertain. There are 10 residues in the CDR3. V lost 1 base to trimming and J lost 6 bases, with 0 bases between them. The germline CDR1 and CDR2 sequences are GTSNPN and SVGIG (reference sequence). This CDR3 is CAWSAGELFF. In nucleotides, the CDR3 is TGTGCCTGGAGTGCCGGGGAGCTGTTTTTT.

This chain uses TRBV2 with TRBJ1-5, with TRBD1 identical over 11 bases. The CDR3 loop spans 17 amino acids. CDR1 SNHLY and CDR2 FYNNEI come from the germline V gene. The V segment lost 5 bases and the J segment 0 bases; nucleotides outside the gene matches: 6. CDR3 protein: CASSRTGGPYSNQPQHF. DNA for the CDR3: TGTGCCAGCAGTCGGACAGGGGGCCCCTATAGCAATCAGCCCCAGCATTTT.

This rearrangement joins TRBV13 to TRBJ2-5; 8 bases map to TRBD1. CDR3 length: 14 residues. V lost 4 bases and J lost 5; bases outside the gene matches: 6. Germline V gene sequence: CDR1 PRHDT, CDR2 FYEKMQ (reference sequence). CDR3 DNA: TGTGCCAGCAGCTCCGGGACAGGAGGGGAGACCCAGTACTTC. This encodes CASSSGTGGETQYF.

V gene TRBV30 combines with J gene TRBJ2-5; 11 nucleotides line up with TRBD1. Germline loops: CDR1 GTSNPN, CDR2 SVGIG (reference sequence). Germline trimming cut 2 bases from V and 2 bases from J; bases unmatched to any gene: 1. The CDR3 has 14 amino acids. This CDR3 reads CAWSRDRGQETQYF. In DNA, the CDR3 is TGTGCCTGGAGTCGGGACAGGGGGCAAGAGACCCAGTACTTC.

The rearrangement joins TRBV6-1 to TRBJ1-3; D perhaps matches TRBD1 (6 bases). From germline, CDR1 is MNHNS and CDR2 SASEGT. The CDR3 has 18 residues. The V end was cut by 0 bases, the J end by 2 bases, with 17 bases between. The CDR3 here is CASSEALRVGGAGNTIYF. The CDR3 coding sequence is TGTGCCAGCAGTGAAGCCCTAAGAGTAGGGGGAGCTGGAAACACCATATATTTT.